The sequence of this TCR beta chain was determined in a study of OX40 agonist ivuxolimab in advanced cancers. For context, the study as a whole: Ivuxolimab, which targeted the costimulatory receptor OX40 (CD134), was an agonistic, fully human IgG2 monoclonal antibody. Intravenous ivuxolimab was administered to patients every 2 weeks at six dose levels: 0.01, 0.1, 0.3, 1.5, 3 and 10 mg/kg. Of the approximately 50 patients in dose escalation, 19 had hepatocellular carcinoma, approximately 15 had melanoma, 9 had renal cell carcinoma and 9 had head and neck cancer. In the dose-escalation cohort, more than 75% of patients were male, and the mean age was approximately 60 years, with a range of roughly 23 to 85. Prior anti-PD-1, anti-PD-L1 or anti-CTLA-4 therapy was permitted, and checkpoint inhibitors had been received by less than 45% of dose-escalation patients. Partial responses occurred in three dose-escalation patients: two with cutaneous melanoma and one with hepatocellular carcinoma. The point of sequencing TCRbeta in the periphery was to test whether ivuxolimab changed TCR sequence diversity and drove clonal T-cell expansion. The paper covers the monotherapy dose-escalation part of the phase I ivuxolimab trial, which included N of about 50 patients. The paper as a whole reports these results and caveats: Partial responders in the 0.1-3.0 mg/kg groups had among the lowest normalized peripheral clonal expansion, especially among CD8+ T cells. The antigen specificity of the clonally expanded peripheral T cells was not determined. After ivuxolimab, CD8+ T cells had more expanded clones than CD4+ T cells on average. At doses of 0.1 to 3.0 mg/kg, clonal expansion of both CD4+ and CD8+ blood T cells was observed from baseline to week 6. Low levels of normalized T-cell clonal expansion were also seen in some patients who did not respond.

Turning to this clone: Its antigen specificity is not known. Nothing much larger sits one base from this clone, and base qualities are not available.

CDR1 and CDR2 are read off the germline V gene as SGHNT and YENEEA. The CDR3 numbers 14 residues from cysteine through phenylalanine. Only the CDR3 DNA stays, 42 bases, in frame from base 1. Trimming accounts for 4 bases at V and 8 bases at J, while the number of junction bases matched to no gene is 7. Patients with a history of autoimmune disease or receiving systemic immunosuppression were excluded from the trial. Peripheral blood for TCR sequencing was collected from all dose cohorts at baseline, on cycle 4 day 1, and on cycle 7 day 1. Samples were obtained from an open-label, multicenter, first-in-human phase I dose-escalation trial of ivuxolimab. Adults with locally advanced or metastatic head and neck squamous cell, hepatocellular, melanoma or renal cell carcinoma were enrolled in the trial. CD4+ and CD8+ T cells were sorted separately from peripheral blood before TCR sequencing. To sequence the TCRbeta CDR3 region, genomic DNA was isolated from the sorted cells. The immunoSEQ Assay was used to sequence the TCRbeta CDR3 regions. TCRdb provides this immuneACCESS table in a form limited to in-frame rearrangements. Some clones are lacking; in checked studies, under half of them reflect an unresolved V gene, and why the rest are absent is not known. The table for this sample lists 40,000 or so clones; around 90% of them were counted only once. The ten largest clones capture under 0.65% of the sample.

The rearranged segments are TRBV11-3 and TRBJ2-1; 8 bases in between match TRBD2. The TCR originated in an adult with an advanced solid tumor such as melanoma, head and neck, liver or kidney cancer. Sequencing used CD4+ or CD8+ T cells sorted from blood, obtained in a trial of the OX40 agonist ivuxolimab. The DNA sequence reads TGTGCCAGCAGCTCCGGGACTAGTCTGTATGAGCAGTTCTTC. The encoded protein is CASSSGTSLYEQFF.